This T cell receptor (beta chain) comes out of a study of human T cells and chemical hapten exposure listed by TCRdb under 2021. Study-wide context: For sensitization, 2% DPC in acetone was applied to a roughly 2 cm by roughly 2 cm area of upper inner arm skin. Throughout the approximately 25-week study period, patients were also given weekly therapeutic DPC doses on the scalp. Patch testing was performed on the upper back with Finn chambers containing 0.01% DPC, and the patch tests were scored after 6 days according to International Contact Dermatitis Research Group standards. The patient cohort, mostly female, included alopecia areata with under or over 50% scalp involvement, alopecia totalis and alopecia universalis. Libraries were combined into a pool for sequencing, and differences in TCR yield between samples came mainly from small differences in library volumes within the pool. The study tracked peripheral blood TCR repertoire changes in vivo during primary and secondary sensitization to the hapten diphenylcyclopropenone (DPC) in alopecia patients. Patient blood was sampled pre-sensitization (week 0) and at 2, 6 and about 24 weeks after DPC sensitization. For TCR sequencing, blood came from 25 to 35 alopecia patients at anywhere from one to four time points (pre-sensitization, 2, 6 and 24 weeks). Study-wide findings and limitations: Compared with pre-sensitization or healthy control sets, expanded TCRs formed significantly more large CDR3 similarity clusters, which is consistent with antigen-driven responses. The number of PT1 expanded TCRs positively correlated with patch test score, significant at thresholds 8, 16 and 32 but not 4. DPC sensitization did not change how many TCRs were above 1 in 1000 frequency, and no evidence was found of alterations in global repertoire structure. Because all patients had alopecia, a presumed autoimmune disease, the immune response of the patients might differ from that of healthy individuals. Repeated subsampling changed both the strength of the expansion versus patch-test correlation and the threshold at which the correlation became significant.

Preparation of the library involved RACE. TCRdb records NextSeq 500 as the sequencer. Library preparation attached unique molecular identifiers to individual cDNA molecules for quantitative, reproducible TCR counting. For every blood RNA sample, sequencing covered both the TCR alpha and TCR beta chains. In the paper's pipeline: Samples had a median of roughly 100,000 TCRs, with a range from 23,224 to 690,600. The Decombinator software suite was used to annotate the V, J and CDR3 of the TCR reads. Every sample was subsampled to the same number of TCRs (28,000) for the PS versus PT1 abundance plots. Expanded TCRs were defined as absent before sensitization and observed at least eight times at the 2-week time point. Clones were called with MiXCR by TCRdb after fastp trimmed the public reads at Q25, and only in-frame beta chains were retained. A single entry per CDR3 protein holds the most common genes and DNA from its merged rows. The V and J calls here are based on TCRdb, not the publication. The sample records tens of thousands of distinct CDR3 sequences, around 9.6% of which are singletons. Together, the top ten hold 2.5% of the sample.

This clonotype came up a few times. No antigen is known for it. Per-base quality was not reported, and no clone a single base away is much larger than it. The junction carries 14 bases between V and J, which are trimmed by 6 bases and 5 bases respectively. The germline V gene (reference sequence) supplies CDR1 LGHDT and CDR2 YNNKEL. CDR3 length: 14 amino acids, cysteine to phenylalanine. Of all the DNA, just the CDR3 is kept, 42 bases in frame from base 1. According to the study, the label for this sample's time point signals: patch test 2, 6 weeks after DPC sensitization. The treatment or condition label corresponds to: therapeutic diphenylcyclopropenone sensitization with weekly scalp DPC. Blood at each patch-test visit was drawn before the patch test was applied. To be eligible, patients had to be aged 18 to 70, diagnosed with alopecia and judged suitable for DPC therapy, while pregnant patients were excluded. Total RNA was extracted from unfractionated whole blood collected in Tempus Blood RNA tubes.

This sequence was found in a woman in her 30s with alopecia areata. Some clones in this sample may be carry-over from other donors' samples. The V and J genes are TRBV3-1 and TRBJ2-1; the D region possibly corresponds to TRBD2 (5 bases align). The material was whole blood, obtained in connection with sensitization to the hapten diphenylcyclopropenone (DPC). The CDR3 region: CASSLAPPNNEQFF. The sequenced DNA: TGTGCCAGCAGTCTAGCTCCTCCGAACAATGAGCAGTTCTTC.